This T cell receptor beta chain was captured in a study of cytomegalovirus exposure and HLA in healthy donors. Points from the study as a whole: TCR beta chains numbering some 160 were designated cytomegalovirus-associated.

Per germline, CDR1 MNHNS and CDR2 SASEGT. The CDR3 extends over 15 amino acids. The trim removed 4 bases at V and 4 bases at J, leaving 7 bases unmatched. PCR involved 60 Vbeta and 13 Jbeta primers. The repertoire was sequenced with immunoSEQ multiplex PCR; TCRdb's copy has only in-frame clones and lacks some. The data show about 130,000 clones, more than 80% seen once. Note on this clone: Its antigen is still unknown.

Those who donated were healthy bone marrow donors. The source material was PBMCs. This TCR was recovered from a woman aged 40 to 50 in good health and CMV-seropositive. The genes are TRBV6-1 and TRBJ1-2, with 9 bases identical to TRBD1. CDR3 in DNA: TGTGCCAGCAGTGGATACAGGGGGCTAGGCTATGGCTACACCTTC. Its translation: CASSGYRGLGYGYTF.